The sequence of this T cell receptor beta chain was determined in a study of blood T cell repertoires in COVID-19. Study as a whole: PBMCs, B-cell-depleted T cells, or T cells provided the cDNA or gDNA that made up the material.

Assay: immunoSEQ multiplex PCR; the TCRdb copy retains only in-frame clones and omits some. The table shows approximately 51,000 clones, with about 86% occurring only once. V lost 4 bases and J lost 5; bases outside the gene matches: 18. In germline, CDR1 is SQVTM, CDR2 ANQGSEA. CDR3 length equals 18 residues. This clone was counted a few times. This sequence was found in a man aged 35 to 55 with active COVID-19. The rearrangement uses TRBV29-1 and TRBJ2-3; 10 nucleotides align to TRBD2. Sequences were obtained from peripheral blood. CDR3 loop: CSVVRQLLAGPSQDTQYF. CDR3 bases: TGCAGCGTTGTAAGGCAGTTACTAGCGGGACCTTCCCAAGATACGCAGTATTTT.